These T cell receptor beta chains were read from a single sample in a study of cytomegalovirus exposure and HLA in healthy donors. The repertoire was sequenced with immunoSEQ multiplex PCR; TCRdb's copy has only in-frame clones and lacks some. The sample holds some 270,000 clones; approximately 91% are singletons and the top ten take about 1.7%. The sequencing sample was made of PBMCs. Source of these receptors: a girl aged 2-9 years in good health and CMV-seronegative. Each CDR3 is given with its conserved first and last residue. D genes are given only for firm matches. Clone size is not always given. Where it is, it says once, few, many or a class for expanded clones.

TRBJ1-6 | TRBV5-6 | NA | NA | TGTGCCAGCAGGAAAGGGGGGGTCAACGATAATTCACCCCTCCACTTT | CASRKGGVNDNSPLHF
TRBJ1-2 | TRBV19 | NA | NA | TGTGCCAGTAGAAGCTCAGGGCTTCATAACTATGGCTACACCTTC | CASRSSGLHNYGYTF
TRBJ2-2 | TRBV5-1 | NA | TRBD2 | TGCGCCAGCAGCTTGGAGACCGGGACTAGCGGGAGCGGGGAGCTGTTTTTT | CASSLETGTSGSGELFF
TRBJ1-5 | TRBV2 | NA | TRBD1 | TGTGCCAGCAGTGAAGAGAGGACAGGCGGTCCTCAGCATTTT | CASSEERTGGPQHF
TRBJ2-2 | TRBV5-1 | NA | TRBD1 | TGCGCCAGCAGCTTAGGGACAGGGAGCGGCGGGGAGCTGTTTTTT | CASSLGTGSGGELFF
TRBJ2-3 | TRBV5-6 | once | TRBD1 | TGTGCCAGCAGCCAACCGGGACAGGGAAGTGATACGCAGTATTTT | CASSQPGQGSDTQYF
TRBJ1-2 | TRBV7-9 | NA | NA | TGTGCCAGCAGCGAAGAGCAGGGGTCGGCCTATTCAGGCTACACCTTC | CASSEEQGSAYSGYTF
TRBJ1-2 | TRBV25-1 | NA | TRBD1 | TGTGCCAGCAGTGGCTTTACAGGGGATGGCTATGGCTACACCTTC | CASSGFTGDGYGYTF
TRBJ2-2 | TRBV19 | NA | TRBD2 | TGTGCCAGTAAGGGGAGGGGCCCCGGGGAGCTGTTTTTT | CASKGRGPGELFF
TRBJ2-1 | TRBV27 | NA | NA | TGTGCCAGCAGTCATGTGACGGGTTACAATGAGCAGTTCTTC | CASSHVTGYNEQFF
TRBJ2-1 | TRBV2 | NA | NA | TGCGCGACAGGACCAGATGAGCAGTTCTTC | CATGPDEQFF
TRBJ2-3 | TRBV5-1 | few | TRBD2 | TGCGCCAGCCAAATGGGACTAGCCACAGATACGCAGTATTTT | CASQMGLATDTQYF
TRBJ1-4 | TRBV9 | once | NA | TGTGCCAGCAGCGTAGATTCCGGTGAACTGTTTTTT | CASSVDSGELFF
TRBJ1-5 | TRBV11-2 | NA | NA | TGTGCCAGCAGCTTAGGGACAGCTAGCAATCAGCCCCAGCATTTT | CASSLGTASNQPQHF
TRBJ1-2 | TRBV28 | NA | NA | TGTGCCACATATCAGACAGGTTTTACGTATAACTATGGCTACACCTTC | CATYQTGFTYNYGYTF
TRBJ1-5 | TRBV19 | NA | NA | TGTGCCAGTAGTACTGGACAGAATACCAATCAGCCCCAGCATTTT | CASSTGQNTNQPQHF
TRBJ2-1 | TRBV27 | once | NA | TGTGCCAGCAGTTTATCCCCCAAGGGAGGAAAGGGGAGGCAGTTCTTC | CASSLSPKGGKGRQFF
TRBJ1-2 | TRBV5-6 | NA | NA | TGTGCCAGCAGCTTGGCGGGTGGAGGGCATCCCTATGGCTACACCTTC | CASSLAGGGHPYGYTF
TRBJ2-5 | TRBV5-1 | NA | TRBD2 | TGCGCCAGCAGCCTCGGACTAGCGGGAGTGGAGACCCAGTACTTC | CASSLGLAGVETQYF
TRBJ1-5 | TRBV6-1 | NA | NA | TGTGCCAGCAGTGAGCGACTTAAACCGTCCCATCAGCCCCAGCATTTT | CASSERLKPSHQPQHF
TRBJ1-3 | TRBV9 | NA | TRBD1 | TGTGCCAGCAGCCCCCGGACAGGGGCCCTCTCTGGAAACACCATATATTTT | CASSPRTGALSGNTIYF
TRBJ1-2 | TRBV2 | NA | TRBD1 | TGTGCCAGCAGGGACAGGGGGGATGGCTACACCTTC | CASRDRGDGYTF
TRBJ2-7 | TRBV5-1 | NA | TRBD1 | TGCGCCAGCAACCGGGGACAGGGAGTCTACGAGCAGTACTTC | CASNRGQGVYEQYF
TRBJ2-3 | TRBV11-3 | NA | TRBD2 | TGTGCCAGCAGCCCCATAGCGGGGGGCAAAGATACGCAGTATTTT | CASSPIAGGKDTQYF
TRBJ1-5 | TRBV15 | NA | NA | TGTGCCACCAGCTTCTCAACAGGGAAGGGCCAGCCCCAGCATTTT | CATSFSTGKGQPQHF
TRBJ2-7 | TRBV2 | NA | NA | TGTGCCAGCAGAGGGGGCTACGAGCAGTACTTC | CASRGGYEQYF
TRBJ2-1 | TRBV15 | NA | NA | TGTGCCACCAGCAGAGTCCCGGGAGCGGTCCCCCATCCGAATGGCCTCTACAATGAGCAGTTCTTC | CATSRVPGAVPHPNGLYNEQFF
TRBJ2-3 | TRBV18 | NA | NA | TGTGCCAGCTCACCCCGAGATGGAGATACGCAGTATTTT | CASSPRDGDTQYF
TRBJ1-2 | TRBV4-1 | NA | NA | TGCGCCAGCAGCCAAGTAGGAGGTTCCCCGGGCTATGGCTACACCTTC | CASSQVGGSPGYGYTF
TRBJ2-3 | TRBV4-1 | NA | TRBD2 | TGCGCCACCTCCGACAGACTAGCGGGAGTTACAGATACGCAGTATTTT | CATSDRLAGVTDTQYF
TRBJ2-7 | TRBV11-3 | NA | NA | TGTGCCAGCAGCTTAGACGGGAGTGGGACCTACGAGCAGTACTTC | CASSLDGSGTYEQYF